This entry concerns a single T cell receptor (beta chain). The data stem from a study of shared clonotypes between healthy human individuals. CDR3 length: 14 residues. Germline lookup yields CDR1 SGHVS and CDR2 FNYEAQ. V lost 3 bases, J lost 1 base, and 9 bases lay in between. CD8 cells classed as naive were CD45RO-negative and positively selected for CCR7, excluding terminally differentiated effector memory CD45RA+ cells. Produced via immunoSEQ multiplex PCR; TCRdb's table is partial and in-frame only. Of about 610,000 clones listed, 95% to 96% are singletons. Sequencing was done on a sample of naive CD8+ T cells sorted from blood. The J gene is TRBJ1-1, the V gene TRBV7-6; D possibly corresponds to TRBD1 (6 bases). This TCR came from a woman in her twenties or thirties in good health. CDR3 region: CASSFRTANTEAFF. The CDR3 region has the DNA TGTGCCAGCAGCTTCCGGACAGCGAACACTGAAGCTTTCTTT.